Listed below are T cell receptor beta chains from one sample, sequenced in a study of blood T cell repertoires in COVID-19. The method was immunoSEQ multiplex PCR; TCRdb's version includes in-frame clones alone and lacks a portion of them. Among some 66,000 clones listed, roughly nine tenths were seen once. The sequenced sample was peripheral blood. These receptors originate from a human donor in a cohort sampled during active COVID-19. CDR3s include the opening cysteine and the closing phenylalanine or tryptophan. D genes are given only for firm matches. The size of a clone is reported for some rows only, either as once, few or many, or as a class for expanded clones.

abundance,d_gene,v_gene,j_gene,CDR3aa,CDR3nt
-,TRBD2,TRBV19,TRBJ2-1,CASSIDLGSGGYDEQFF,TGTGCCAGTAGTATAGATCTGGGTAGCGGGGGTTACGATGAGCAGTTCTTC
-,-,TRBV7-7,TRBJ1-1,CASSLVGLALRRNTEAFF,TGTGCTAGCAGCTTAGTCGGTCTGGCACTGAGGAGGAACACTGAAGCTTTCTTT
-,-,TRBV5-6,TRBJ2-2,CASSRTPTGELFF,TGTGCCAGCAGCCGAACACCCACCGGGGAGCTGTTTTTT
-,TRBD2,TRBV6-4,TRBJ2-1,CASSLTSQSEQFF,TGTGCCAGCAGTCTGACTAGCCAGAGTGAGCAGTTCTTC
-,TRBD2,TRBV3-1/TRBV3-2,TRBJ2-7,CASSQGTSGSTYEQYF,TGTGCCAGCAGCCAAGGTACTAGCGGGAGCACCTACGAGCAGTACTTC
-,TRBD2,TRBV5-1,TRBJ2-7,CASSLVQGAGGKGEQYF,TGCGCCAGCAGCTTGGTGCAGGGCGCGGGAGGGAAAGGCGAGCAGTACTTC
-,TRBD1,TRBV6-5,TRBJ1-2,CASSRTGETGGYTF,TGTGCCAGCAGTCGGACAGGGGAGACTGGTGGCTACACCTTC
-,TRBD2,TRBV28,TRBJ2-2,CASSLVTSVQRNTGELFF,TGTGCCAGCAGTTTGGTGACTAGCGTACAGCGGAACACCGGGGAGCTGTTTTTT
-,-,TRBV7-2,TRBJ1-3,CASSARGGAYSGNTIYF,TGTGCCAGCAGCGCCCGGGGGGGGGCTTACTCTGGAAACACCATATATTTT
-,-,TRBV27,TRBJ2-3,CASSLYAGRTQYF,TGTGCCAGCAGTTTATATGCGGGACGCACGCAGTATTTT
-,-,TRBV28,TRBJ2-5,CASSLASYLPEETQYF,TGTGCCAGCAGTTTGGCTAGTTATCTCCCCGAAGAGACCCAGTACTTC
-,-,TRBV28,TRBJ2-3,CASRYIGARGNTQYF,TGTGCCAGCAGATATATTGGAGCTCGAGGAAATACGCAGTATTTT
-,TRBD1,TRBV27,TRBJ1-1,CASLRWTGGGGDTEAFF,TGTGCCAGCCTCCGCTGGACAGGGGGTGGCGGGGACACTGAAGCTTTCTTT
-,-,TRBV18,TRBJ2-3,CASSPRSGDTDTQYF,TGTGCCAGCTCACCACGATCAGGGGACACAGATACGCAGTATTTT
-,TRBD2,TRBV3-1/TRBV3-2,TRBJ2-1,CASSQVVAGDRNEQFF,TGTGCCAGCAGCCAAGTCGTAGCGGGAGATCGGAATGAGCAGTTCTTC
-,-,TRBV6-6,TRBJ1-5,CASSTGNQPQHF,TGTGCCAGCTCCACGGGGAATCAGCCCCAGCATTTT
-,TRBD1,TRBV5-1,TRBJ1-2,CASSPTGVYGYTF,TGCGCCAGCAGCCCCACAGGGGTCTATGGCTACACCTTC
-,-,TRBV7-3,TRBJ2-3,CASSLSATSTDTQYF,TGTGCCAGCAGCTTAAGTGCTACCAGCACAGATACGCAGTATTTT
-,-,TRBV6-6,TRBJ1-2,CASSGDRIYGYTF,TGTGCCAGCAGTGGAGACCGGATCTATGGCTACACCTTC
once,TRBD1,TRBV5-1,TRBJ2-2,CASSNGQGYTGELFF,TGCGCCAGCAGCAACGGACAGGGCTACACCGGGGAGCTGTTTTTT
-,TRBD2,TRBV28,TRBJ2-1,CASSLSGGRAWNEQFF,TGTGCCAGCAGTTTGTCGGGCGGGAGGGCCTGGAATGAGCAGTTCTTC
-,-,TRBV5-1,TRBJ2-5,CASSTRLYQETQYF,TGCGCCAGCAGTACCAGGCTCTACCAAGAGACCCAGTACTTC
once,-,TRBV27,TRBJ2-1,CASSLPNQAPYNEQFF,TGTGCCAGCAGTTTACCCAATCAGGCCCCCTACAATGAGCAGTTCTTC
-,-,TRBV18,TRBJ1-4,CASSPQGVTTNEKLFF,TGTGCCAGCTCACCACAGGGGGTCACAACTAATGAAAAACTGTTTTTT